This T cell receptor (beta chain) was recovered during a study of T cells after yellow fever vaccination. General study results and limits: Re-detected after boosting: most primary clones, 96% of CD4 and roughly 88% of CD8.

CDR3 length equals 14 residues. Deletions cut 2 bases from V and 3 bases from J, with 11 bases between. Germline-derived CDR1 and CDR2 are MNHEY and SMNVEV (reference sequence). Note on this clonotype: Its specificity is not known.

Conversion of TCR transcripts into cDNA relied on 5'RACE template switching, which added a universal primer site and UMIs. A single record per CDR3 protein comes from TCRdb applying MiXCR to the 5' RACE reads. The sample yields around 350,000 distinct CDR3 sequences, roughly 10% seen once. The sequencing here drew on PBMCs, taken on the day of the first yellow fever vaccination. V usage is TRBV27 and J usage is TRBJ2-7; a weak D match, TRBD1 (6 bases). This TCR was recovered from a man aged 18 to 30 who received the YFV17D yellow fever vaccine. Here the CDR3 reads CASSLRQGFYEQYF. CDR3 DNA sequence: TGTGCCAGCAGTTTACGGCAGGGGTTCTACGAGCAGTACTTC.